The present entry profiles one TCR beta chain with its context. Its antigen is not identified. The data originate from a study of T cell responses to AZD1222 COVID-19 vaccine. Some clones are missing from TCRdb's copy, which holds only in-frame ones; the method was immunoSEQ multiplex PCR. The repertoire includes about 74,000 clones, 80% to 90% of them detected once, and more than 2% sits in the top ten. General study results and limits: Spike-specific TCR repertoires showed rising breadth and depth after two AZD1222 doses. Repertoires in all cases were sampled only once the peak T cell response had passed. Donors skewed white British and female; clonal diversity was possibly underestimated.

The receptor was isolated from an adult in good health. The material sequenced was peripheral blood, taken on day 0 of AZD1222 vaccination.

CDR3 in amino acids: CASGQDRVDGTTGELFF. The DNA for the CDR3 is TGTGCCAGCGGGCAAGACAGGGTGGACGGCACCACCGGGGAGCTGTTTTTT. V gene TRBV7-6 combines with J gene TRBJ2-2; 7 bases line up with TRBD1. The germline V gene encodes CDR1 SGHVS and CDR2 FNYEAQ. The CDR3 has 17 amino acids. The trim removed 8 bases at V and 4 bases at J, leaving 16 bases unmatched.